These T cell receptor beta chains were read from a single sample in a study of OX40 agonist ivuxolimab in advanced cancers. Repertoires were generated with immunoSEQ multiplex PCR, while TCRdb's copy carries only in-frame clones and drops some. The sample has under 90,000 clones; 80% to 95% are singletons. The sequences come from CD4+ or CD8+ T cells sorted from blood, collected in a trial of the OX40 agonist ivuxolimab. Every receptor here comes from an adult with an advanced solid tumor such as melanoma, head and neck, liver or kidney cancer. Each CDR3 is given with its conserved first and last residue. The D gene is left open where the match is weak. Clone size appears in some rows only: once, few, many, or a class for an expanded clone.

d_gene	j_gene	abundance	v_gene	CDR3aa	CDR3nt
.	TRBJ1-5	.	TRBV5-8	CASSYTGYSNQPQHF	TGTGCCAGCAGTTATACAGGGTATAGCAATCAGCCCCAGCATTTT
TRBD1	TRBJ1-6	.	TRBV4-2	CASSQETGVTYNSPLHF	TGTGCCAGCAGCCAAGAGACAGGGGTAACCTATAATTCACCCCTCCACTTT
.	TRBJ2-3	.	TRBV6-6	CASSYSRSSTDTQYF	TGTGCCAGCAGTTACTCAAGGTCTAGCACAGATACGCAGTATTTT
TRBD1	TRBJ2-1	.	TRBV15	CATSRDYTQGSNEQFF	TGTGCCACCAGCAGAGATTACACACAGGGGAGCAATGAGCAGTTCTTC
.	TRBJ1-5	.	TRBV19	CASSIVSSSNQPQHF	TGTGCCAGTAGTATTGTTTCGAGTTCCAATCAGCCCCAGCATTTT
.	TRBJ2-7	.	TRBV6-1	CASSKLGVSYEQYF	TGTGCCAGCAGCAAACTCGGGGTTTCCTACGAGCAGTACTTC
.	TRBJ2-3	.	TRBV5-1	CASALFGGTDTQYF	TGCGCCAGCGCTCTCTTTGGCGGCACAGATACGCAGTATTTT
TRBD2	TRBJ2-1	.	TRBV9	CASSVDTSADYNEQFF	TGTGCCAGCAGCGTAGATACTAGCGCCGACTACAATGAGCAGTTCTTC
.	TRBJ2-4	.	TRBV28	CASSASGTSREYF	TGTGCCAGCAGTGCGTCCGGGACATCCCGCGAGTACTTC
.	TRBJ2-5	few	TRBV10-2	CASVKGAGRYQETQYF	TGCGCCAGCGTGAAGGGAGCGGGTCGGTACCAAGAGACCCAGTACTTC
.	TRBJ2-5	.	TRBV18	CASSPSRETQYF	TGTGCCAGCTCACCCTCGCGGGAGACCCAGTACTTC
.	TRBJ2-3	.	TRBV6-5	CASSYGVATDTQYF	TGTGCCAGCAGTTACGGGGTAGCCACAGATACGCAGTATTTT
TRBD2	TRBJ2-1	.	TRBV7-7	CASSSGLASGRNEQFF	TGTGCCAGCAGTTCCGGTTTGGCTAGCGGGCGGAATGAGCAGTTCTTC
TRBD1	TRBJ2-7	.	TRBV7-2	CASSLSQGAGEQYF	TGTGCCAGCAGCTTGAGTCAGGGGGCCGGCGAGCAGTACTTC
.	TRBJ2-5	.	TRBV11-3	CASSSGGDRETQYF	TGTGCCAGCAGCTCTGGGGGGGACAGGGAGACCCAGTACTTC
.	TRBJ1-1	once	TRBV5-1	CASSPQWRNTEAFF	TGCGCCAGCAGCCCGCAATGGAGGAACACTGAAGCTTTCTTT
TRBD1	TRBJ1-6	.	TRBV7-8	CASSEGDRLDSPLHF	TGTGCCAGCAGCGAGGGGGACAGATTAGATTCACCCCTCCACTTT
TRBD2	TRBJ2-2	.	TRBV30	CAWRPGGGPGELFF	TGTGCCTGGAGACCGGGCGGGGGTCCCGGGGAGCTGTTTTTT
TRBD1	TRBJ2-7	.	TRBV7-3	CASSTGQGWYEQYF	TGTGCCAGCAGCACCGGACAGGGTTGGTACGAGCAGTACTTC
.	TRBJ2-1	.	TRBV28	CASSLGVTRYEQFF	TGTGCCAGCAGTTTAGGGGTCACTAGATATGAGCAGTTCTTC
.	TRBJ1-4	.	TRBV30	CAWSIHVNEKLFF	TGTGCCTGGAGTATCCACGTAAATGAAAAACTGTTTTTT
.	TRBJ2-7	.	TRBV10-1	CASSVHRGYEQYF	TGCGCCAGCAGTGTTCACCGTGGCTACGAGCAGTACTTC
.	TRBJ1-1	.	TRBV5-1	CASSLEGGNTEAFF	TGCGCCAGCAGCTTGGAAGGGGGGAACACTGAAGCTTTCTTT
.	TRBJ1-2	.	TRBV28	CASSSDPGGYTF	TGTGCCAGCAGTTCTGACCCGGGAGGCTACACCTTC
.	TRBJ1-3	.	TRBV7-2	CASSSGWGSGNTIYF	TGTGCCAGCAGCTCGGGGTGGGGGTCTGGAAACACCATATATTTT
TRBD1	TRBJ1-4	.	TRBV6-5	CASRRAGGADEKLFF	TGTGCCAGCAGGAGAGCAGGGGGCGCAGATGAAAAACTGTTTTTT
TRBD2	TRBJ2-7	.	TRBV27	CASSSGLAGHEQYF	TGTGCCAGCAGTTCGGGACTAGCGGGCCACGAGCAGTACTTC
TRBD1	TRBJ2-1	.	TRBV30	CAWTPGQTNEQFF	TGTGCCTGGACCCCGGGACAGACCAATGAGCAGTTCTTC
TRBD1	TRBJ1-5	.	TRBV28	CASSPGTGVDQPQHF	TGTGCCAGCAGTCCAGGGACAGGGGTTGATCAGCCCCAGCATTTT
.	TRBJ2-7	.	TRBV2	CASSASKSIYEQYF	TGTGCCAGCAGTGCGTCGAAATCGATCTACGAGCAGTACTTC
.	TRBJ2-1	.	TRBV6-4	CASSVEGADNEQFF	TGTGCCAGCAGTGTCGAAGGGGCGGACAATGAGCAGTTCTTC
.	TRBJ1-6	.	TRBV16	CASSPGVSYNSPLHF	TGTGCCAGCAGCCCAGGGGTGTCCTATAATTCACCCCTCCACTTT
.	TRBJ2-7	.	TRBV5-8	CASSLGLTGGYEQYF	TGTGCCAGCAGCTTGGGTCTGACAGGAGGCTACGAGCAGTACTTC
TRBD1	TRBJ1-2	.	TRBV6-6	CASSDRVGGYTF	TGTGCCAGCAGTGACAGGGTCGGTGGCTACACCTTC
.	TRBJ2-3	.	TRBV30	CACLVSNTQYF	TGTGCCTGTTTGGTATCGAATACGCAGTATTTT
TRBD2	TRBJ2-3	.	TRBV7-7	CASSLLAASTDTQYF	TGTGCCAGCAGCTTACTAGCGGCTAGCACAGATACGCAGTATTTT
TRBD1	TRBJ1-6	few	TRBV6-5	CASSYSATGDSPLHF	TGTGCCAGCAGTTACTCTGCGACAGGGGACTCACCCCTCCACTTT